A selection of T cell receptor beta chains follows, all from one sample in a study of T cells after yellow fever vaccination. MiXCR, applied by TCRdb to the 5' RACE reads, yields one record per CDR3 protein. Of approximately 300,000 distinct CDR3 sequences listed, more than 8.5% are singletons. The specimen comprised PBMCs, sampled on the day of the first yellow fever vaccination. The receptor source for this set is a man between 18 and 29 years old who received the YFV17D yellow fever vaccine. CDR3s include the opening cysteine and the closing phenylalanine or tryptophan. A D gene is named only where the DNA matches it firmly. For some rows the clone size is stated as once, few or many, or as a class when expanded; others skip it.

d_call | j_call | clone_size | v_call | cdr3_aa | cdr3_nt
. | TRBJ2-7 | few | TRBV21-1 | CASSAGGSSGPLYEQYF | TGTGCCAGCAGCGCAGGAGGGAGTAGCGGTCCCCTCTACGAGCAGTACTTC
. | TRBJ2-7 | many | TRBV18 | CASSPGQLSYEQYF | TGTGCCAGCTCACCCGGACAGCTCTCCTACGAGCAGTACTTC
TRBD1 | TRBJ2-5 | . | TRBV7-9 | CATGTGEETQYF | TGTGCCACCGGGACAGGGGAAGAGACCCAGTACTTC
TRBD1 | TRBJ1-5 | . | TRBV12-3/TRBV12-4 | CASSLGQAAHSNQPQHF | TGTGCCAGCAGTTTGGGACAGGCTGCCCATAGCAATCAGCCCCAGCATTTT
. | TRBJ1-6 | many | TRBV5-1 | CASSVKGASPLHF | TGCGCCAGCAGCGTAAAAGGGGCTTCACCCCTCCACTTT
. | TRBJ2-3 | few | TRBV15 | CATSRVRARPSTDTQYF | TGTGCCACCAGCAGAGTAAGGGCCCGCCCCAGCACAGATACGCAGTATTTT
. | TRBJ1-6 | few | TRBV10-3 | CAISGSINSPLHF | TGTGCCATCAGTGGCTCTATTAATTCACCCCTCCACTTT
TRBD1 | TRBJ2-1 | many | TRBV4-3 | CASSQQGANYNEQFF | TGCGCCAGCAGCCAACAGGGGGCTAACTACAATGAGCAGTTCTTC
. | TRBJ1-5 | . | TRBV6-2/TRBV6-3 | CASTRFNQPQHF | TGTGCCAGCACTCGATTCAATCAGCCCCAGCATTTT
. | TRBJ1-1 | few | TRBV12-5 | CASAPRTSNTEAFF | TGTGCTAGTGCCCCCAGGACCTCGAACACTGAAGCTTTCTTT
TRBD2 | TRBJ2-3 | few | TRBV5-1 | CASSLSAGGDTQYF | TGCGCCAGCAGTCTGTCCGCGGGGGGTGATACGCAGTATTTT
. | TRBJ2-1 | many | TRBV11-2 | CASSQARHNEQFF | TGTGCCAGCAGCCAGGCGCGTCACAATGAGCAGTTCTTC
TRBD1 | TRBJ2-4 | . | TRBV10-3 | CAIREGQGTNIQYF | TGTGCCATACGAGAGGGACAGGGTACGAACATTCAGTACTTC
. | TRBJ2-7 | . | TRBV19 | CASSAGTVGEQYF | TGTGCCAGTAGTGCGGGGACAGTTGGAGAGCAGTACTTC
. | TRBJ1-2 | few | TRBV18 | CASSPRDGSSYTF | TGTGCCAGCTCACCCAGGGACGGGAGCAGCTACACCTTC
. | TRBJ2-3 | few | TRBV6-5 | CASSHGRAASTDTQYF | TGTGCCAGCAGTCACGGACGGGCTGCGAGCACAGATACGCAGTATTTT
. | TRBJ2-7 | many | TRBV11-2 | CASSEPWRGSYEQYF | TGTGCCAGCAGCGAACCATGGAGGGGGTCCTACGAGCAGTACTTC
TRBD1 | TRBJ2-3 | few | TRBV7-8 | CASSMGQNPTDTQYF | TGTGCCAGCAGCATGGGACAGAACCCCACAGATACGCAGTATTTT
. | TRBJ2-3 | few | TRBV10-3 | CAISAGGQDTQYF | TGTGCCATCAGTGCGGGGGGCCAAGATACGCAGTATTTT
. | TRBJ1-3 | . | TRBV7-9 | CATGQGPGNTIYF | TGTGCTACGGGCCAAGGGCCTGGAAACACCATATATTTT
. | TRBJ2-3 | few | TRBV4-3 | CASSQLSGNPTDTQYF | TGCGCCAGCAGCCAACTGTCGGGGAACCCCACAGATACGCAGTATTTT
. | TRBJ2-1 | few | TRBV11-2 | CASSDIIHNEQFF | TGTGCCAGCAGCGATATAATACACAATGAGCAGTTCTTC
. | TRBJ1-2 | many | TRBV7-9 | CASSLTGVGYTF | TGTGCCAGCAGCTTAACGGGGGTCGGCTACACCTTC
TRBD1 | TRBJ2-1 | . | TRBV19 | CASSQGDRGYNEQFF | TGTGCCAGTAGTCAGGGGGACAGGGGGTACAATGAGCAGTTCTTC
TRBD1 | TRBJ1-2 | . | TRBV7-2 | CASSSRGGQAFYGYTF | TGTGCCAGCAGTTCAAGGGGCGGACAGGCGTTCTATGGCTACACCTTC
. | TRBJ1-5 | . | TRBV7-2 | CASSRNWDQPQHF | TGTGCCAGCAGCCGTAACTGGGATCAGCCCCAGCATTTT
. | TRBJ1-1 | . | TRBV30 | CAWSGPPNRIGAFF | TGTGCCTGGAGTGGTCCTCCTAACAGGATTGGAGCTTTCTTT
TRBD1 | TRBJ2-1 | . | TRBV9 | CASSAGQENNKQFF | TGTGCCAGCAGCGCCGGACAGGAGAACAATAAGCAGTTCTTC
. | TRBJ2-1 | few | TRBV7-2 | CASSSSSGNEQFF | TGTGCCAGCAGCTCTTCTTCCGGCAATGAGCAGTTCTTC
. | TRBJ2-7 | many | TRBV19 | CASSSDGGYEQYF | TGTGCCAGTAGCTCGGACGGGGGCTACGAGCAGTACTTC
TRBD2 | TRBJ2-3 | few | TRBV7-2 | CASSLVSGGAIADTQYF | TGTGCCAGCAGCTTAGTGAGCGGGGGGGCTATCGCAGATACGCAGTATTTT
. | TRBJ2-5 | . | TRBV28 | CASREGGASETQYF | TGTGCCAGCAGAGAGGGGGGGGCGTCGGAGACCCAGTACTTC
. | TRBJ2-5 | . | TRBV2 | CASSDRWRQETQYF | TGTGCCAGCAGTGACCGCTGGCGTCAAGAGACCCAGTACTTC
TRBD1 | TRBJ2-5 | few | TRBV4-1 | CASSQDQVGQEETQYF | TGCGCCAGCAGCCAAGATCAGGTCGGACAGGAAGAGACCCAGTACTTC
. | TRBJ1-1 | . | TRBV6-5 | CASWVGVVGGTEAFF | TGTGCCAGCTGGGTCGGTGTTGTGGGGGGAACTGAAGCTTTCTTT
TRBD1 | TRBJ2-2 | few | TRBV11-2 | CASSSDRVHTGELFF | TGTGCCAGCAGCTCCGACAGGGTTCACACCGGGGAGCTGTTTTTT
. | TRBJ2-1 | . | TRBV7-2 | CASSLSPRTYNEQFF | TGTGCCAGCAGCTTATCCCCAAGGACATACAATGAGCAGTTCTTC
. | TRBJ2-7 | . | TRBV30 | CAWSPGTTYEQYF | TGTGCCTGGAGTCCGGGCACCACCTACGAGCAGTACTTC
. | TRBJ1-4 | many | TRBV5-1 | CASSDTLGGDEKLFF | TGCGCCAGCAGCGACACTTTGGGGGGTGACGAAAAACTGTTTTTT
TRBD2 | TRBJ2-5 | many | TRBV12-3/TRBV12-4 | CASTSSGGAETQYF | TGTGCCAGCACCTCTAGCGGGGGAGCAGAGACCCAGTACTTC
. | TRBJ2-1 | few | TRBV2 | CASSAGPRSYNEQFF | TGTGCCAGCAGTGCGGGTCCACGCTCCTACAATGAGCAGTTCTTC
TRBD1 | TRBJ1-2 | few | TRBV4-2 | CASSQAGQGTNYGYTF | TGTGCCAGCAGCCAAGCCGGACAGGGTACAAACTATGGCTACACCTTC
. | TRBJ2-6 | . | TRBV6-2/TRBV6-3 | CASSYGGGYRSGANVLTF | TGTGCCAGCAGTTACGGGGGGGGCTATCGCTCTGGGGCCAACGTCCTGACTTTC
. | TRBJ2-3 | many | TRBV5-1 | CASSFLAATEGTQYF | TGCGCCAGCAGCTTTCTGGCCGCGACCGAGGGTACGCAGTATTTT
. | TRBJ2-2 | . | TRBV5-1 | CASSTGNQAGELFF | TGCGCCAGCAGCACCGGGAACCAAGCCGGGGAGCTGTTTTTT
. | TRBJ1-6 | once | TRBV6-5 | CACSSQVGVYNSPLHF | TGTGCCTGCAGTTCCCAGGTGGGGGTGTATAATTCACCCCTCCACTTT
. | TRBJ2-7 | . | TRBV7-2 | CASSLSGAGFSYEQYF | TGTGCCAGCAGCTTATCTGGGGCGGGCTTCTCCTACGAGCAGTACTTC
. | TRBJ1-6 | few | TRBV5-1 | CASSPSTESPLHF | TGCGCCAGCAGCCCCTCGACAGAATCACCCCTCCACTTT
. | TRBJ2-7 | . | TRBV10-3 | CAISDRGGNYEQYF | TGTGCCATCAGTGACAGGGGGGGCAACTACGAGCAGTACTTC
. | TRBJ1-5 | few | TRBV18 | CASSPQGLGNQPQHF | TGTGCCAGCTCCCCTCAGGGTCTAGGCAATCAGCCCCAGCATTTT
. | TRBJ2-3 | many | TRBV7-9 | CASSALGPDTQYF | TGTGCCAGCAGCGCCCTCGGCCCGGATACGCAGTATTTT
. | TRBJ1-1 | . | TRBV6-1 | CATLGLGGKGNTEAFF | TGTGCCACCCTTGGGCTAGGGGGTAAGGGCAACACTGAAGCTTTCTTT
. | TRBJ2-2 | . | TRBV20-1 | CSAGPPGTGELFF | TGCAGTGCCGGTCCCCCAGGGACCGGGGAGCTGTTTTTT
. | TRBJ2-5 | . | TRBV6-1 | CASSQGRTTQETQYF | TGTGCCAGCAGCCAGGGTAGGACTACCCAAGAGACCCAGTACTTC
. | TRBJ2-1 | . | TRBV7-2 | CASSRERVGEQFF | TGTGCCAGCAGCCGTGAGCGCGTGGGGGAGCAGTTCTTC
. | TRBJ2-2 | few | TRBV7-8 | CASSLHGQRNTGELFF | TGTGCCAGCAGCTTACATGGACAGAGGAACACCGGGGAGCTGTTTTTT
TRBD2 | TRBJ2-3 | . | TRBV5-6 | CASSRTSGGAGADTQYF | TGTGCCAGCAGCCGGACTAGCGGGGGGGCCGGGGCAGATACGCAGTATTTT
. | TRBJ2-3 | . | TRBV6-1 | CASRKTGSTDTQYF | TGTGCCAGCAGAAAGACAGGTAGCACAGATACGCAGTATTTT
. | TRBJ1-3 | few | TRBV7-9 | CASRSGASGNTIYF | TGTGCCAGCAGAAGTGGGGCTTCTGGAAACACCATATATTTT
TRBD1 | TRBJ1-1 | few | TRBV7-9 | CASSLQGGGGEAFF | TGTGCCAGCAGCTTACAGGGGGGGGGCGGTGAAGCTTTCTTT